These 18 T cell receptor beta chains were all obtained from the same sample, sequenced in a study of T-cell reconstitution after alpha-beta-depleted transplantation in children. A TCRbeta library incorporating unique molecular identifiers was prepared. TCRdb used MiXCR to reprocess the PCR reads, holding one entry per CDR3 protein. The table includes 500,000 or so distinct CDR3 sequences, roughly an eighth detected once. Material: PBMCs, mostly from graft donor cells, obtained 180 days after TCRalphabeta/CD19-depleted stem cell transplant. Every receptor here comes from a female patient aged 2-9 years who had a stem cell transplant for aplastic anemia, so the T cells may come from the graft donor.

This clonotype came up many times. The rearrangement links TRBV15 to TRBJ2-6; maybe TRBD1 (6 bases). The V and J ends lost 1 base and 0 bases respectively, with 13 bases between them. The CDR3 totals 18 residues. Germline V lookup: CDR1 LNHNV, CDR2 YYDKDF (reference sequence). CDR3 nucleotide sequence: TGTGCCACCAGCAGAGGTGGGGGCGAGTTCTCTGGGGCCAACGTCCTGACTTTC. This codes for CATSRGGGEFSGANVLTF.

This rearrangement joins TRBV4-1 to TRBJ1-1; TRBD1 might be the D (5 bases). CDR1 is MGHRA, CDR2 YSYEKL, per germline. Trimming removed 0 bases at V and 3 bases at J, with 14 bases between. The CDR3 runs to 16 residues. This CDR3 reads CASSQDWGDGDTEAFF. The CDR3, as DNA: TGCGCCAGCAGCCAAGATTGGGGGGACGGAGACACTGAAGCTTTCTTT.

The rearrangement links TRBV7-9 to TRBJ2-7, with 9 bases matching TRBD1. The V gene end was trimmed by 2 bases and the J gene end by 3 bases; junction bases not matched to a gene: 8. The CDR3 has 16 residues. Germline V gives CDR1 SEHNR, CDR2 FQNEAQ (reference sequence). The chain's CDR3 is CASSLPWTGEGYEQYF. The CDR3 DNA reads as TGTGCCAGCAGCTTACCTTGGACAGGGGAGGGCTACGAGCAGTACTTC.

This clonotype came up a few times. The chain carries TRBV12-3 or TRBV12-4 and TRBJ1-4; 7 nucleotides match TRBD1. J lost 6 bases, V lost 2 bases, and 6 bases had no gene match. The CDR3 runs 15 residues. CDR3 sequence reads: CASSLKGGADEKLFF. CDR3 DNA sequence: TGTGCCAGCAGTTTAAAAGGGGGCGCGGATGAAAAACTGTTTTTT.

This clonotype was recorded at least ten times. The V call is TRBV7-2, the J call TRBJ2-5; D tentatively fits TRBD1 or TRBD2 (5 bases each). Per germline, CDR1 SGHTA and CDR2 FQGNSA. The CDR3 totals 15 residues. V was shortened by 4 bases and J by 1 base, with 13 bases between the two germline ends. In nucleotides, the CDR3 is TGTGCCAGCAGCTACGGACCGGGACCCCAAGAGACCCAGTACTTC. Its translation: CASSYGPGPQETQYF.

This chain links TRBV7-2 with TRBJ1-1; 7 nucleotides align to TRBD1. V dropped 3 bases and J dropped 4; count of bases not matched to a gene: 11. The CDR3 has 16 amino acids. Germline V gives CDR1 SGHTA, CDR2 FQGNSA. CDR3 nucleotide sequence: TGTGCCAGCAGCTTCGCTGTAGGCAGGGGGGCCACTGAAGCTTTCTTT. Translating it yields CASSFAVGRGATEAFF.

This chain links TRBV7-8 with TRBJ2-4, with 10 nucleotides matching TRBD1. CDR1 and CDR2 (germline): SGHVS, FQNEAQ. The V and J ends lost 5 bases and 2 bases, in that order; junction bases with no gene match: 6. CDR3 length equals 16 residues. In DNA, the CDR3 is TGTGCCAGCAGCCCCGGGACAGGGGAACCCAAAAACATTCAGTACTTC. This codes for CASSPGTGEPKNIQYF.

This clonotype occurred a few times. V and J are TRBV7-6 and TRBJ2-3; tentative D call: TRBD2 (6 bases). This CDR3 region has 15 residues. Trimming shortened V by 3 bases and J by 2 bases, and 12 bases separated the two germline ends. CDR1 and CDR2 from the germline V gene are SGHVS and FNYEAQ. DNA of the CDR3: TGTGCCAGCAGCTTTACGGGACTTATCACAGATACGCAGTATTTT. This gives the protein CASSFTGLITDTQYF.

This clonotype appeared a few times. The V gene is TRBV10-2, the J gene TRBJ1-3; the D gene is possibly TRBD1 (5 bases). Germline CDR1 WSHSY, CDR2 SAAADI. The germline V and J ends were trimmed by 7 bases and 1 base, with 5 bases remaining between them. There are 12 residues in the CDR3. In DNA form, the CDR3 reads TGCGCCAGCAAGGGGTCTGGAAACACCATATATTTT. Amino acid sequence: CASKGSGNTIYF.

This chain links TRBV19 with TRBJ2-6; D unresolved. The V end was cut by 3 bases, the J end by 4 bases, with 7 bases between. The CDR3 consists of 14 residues. Germline CDR1 and CDR2: LNHDA and SQIVND (reference sequence). In DNA form, the CDR3 reads TGTGCCAGTAGTATCACGTCAGGGGCCAACGTCCTGACTTTC. This sequence encodes CASSITSGANVLTF.

The chain employs TRBV28 and TRBJ1-2; TRBD1 agrees at 9 bases. The CDR3 runs 15 residues. The J segment lost 5 bases and the V segment lost 1 base, leaving 5 bases of the junction unmatched. The V gene's germline CDR1 is MDHEN and CDR2 SYDVKM. The DNA for the CDR3 is TGTGCCAGCAGTTTATCCGGGACAGGGAGTTATGGCTACACCTTC. Its translation is CASSLSGTGSYGYTF.

The chain employs TRBV25-1 and TRBJ2-2, with 10 bases that match TRBD1. This CDR3 contains 16 residues. J was trimmed by 5 bases and V by 7 bases; bases with no gene match: 10. Germline V gives CDR1 MGHDK, CDR2 SYGVNS. Here the CDR3 DNA reads TGTGCCAGCAAAGGGGACAGGGGCCTCAGGACCGGGGAGCTGTTTTTT. Translating it yields CASKGDRGLRTGELFF.

This clonotype showed up just a few times. Here the CDR3 reads CAISNGGRTEAFF. The CDR3 coding sequence is TGTGCCATCAGTAACGGTGGTCGGACTGAAGCTTTCTTT. The chain is built from TRBV10-3 and TRBJ1-1; D gene uncertain. V lost 5 bases to trimming and J lost 5 bases, with 12 bases between them. The CDR3 runs to 13 residues. Germline V gene sequence: CDR1 ENHRY, CDR2 SYGVKD.

This clonotype showed up just a few times. CDR3 protein: CAISDGLAGNTGELFF. The CDR3 DNA is TGTGCCATCAGTGACGGACTAGCGGGGAACACCGGGGAGCTGTTTTTT. V and J are TRBV10-3 and TRBJ2-2; 11 bases fit TRBD2. This CDR3 is built from 16 residues. Trimming cost V 3 bases and J 1 base; bases outside gene matches: 1. Germline CDR1 is ENHRY and CDR2 is SYGVKD.

The chain joins TRBV6-6 to TRBJ1-1; tentative D call: TRBD1 (5 bases). Germline CDR1 is MNHNY and CDR2 is SVGAGI (reference sequence). With 6 bases removed from V and 8 bases from J, the gap between germline ends came to 10 bases. The CDR3 consists of 11 residues. CDR3: CASRRDGEAFF. The CDR3 DNA sequence: TGTGCCAGCAGACGGGACGGGGAAGCTTTCTTT.

This chain joins TRBV28 and TRBJ2-5, with D perhaps TRBD1 (6 bases). V was trimmed by 5 bases and J by 2 bases, leaving 15 bases between them. Germline V gene lookup returns CDR1 MDHEN and CDR2 SYDVKM. The CDR3 consists of 15 residues. The CDR3 DNA is TGTGCCAGCAGTCCGATCCAGGGGTCACAAGAGACCCAGTACTTC. The encoded protein is CASSPIQGSQETQYF.

The rearrangement joins TRBV4-2 to TRBJ2-3; 11 bases map to TRBD2. Germline-derived CDR1 and CDR2 are LGHNA and YNFKEQ. This CDR3 region has 17 residues. V gave up 1 base and J gave up 3 bases; unmatched junction bases: 6. CDR3 in amino acids: CASSQAASGRRTDTQYF. CDR3 in DNA: TGTGCCAGCAGCCAAGCGGCTAGCGGGAGGCGAACAGATACGCAGTATTTT.

The chain has TRBV4-2 and TRBJ2-7; D remains ambiguous. Germline values: CDR1 LGHNA, CDR2 YNFKEQ. There are 14 residues in the CDR3. With 0 bases removed from V and 3 bases from J, the gap between germline ends came to 9 bases. The CDR3 bases are TGTGCCAGCAGCCAAGATTCCACTGACTACGAGCAGTACTTC. It yields the protein CASSQDSTDYEQYF.